These T cell receptor beta chains were read from a single sample in a study of OX40 agonist ivuxolimab in advanced cancers. Repertoires were generated with immunoSEQ multiplex PCR, while TCRdb's copy carries only in-frame clones and drops some. The table lists roughly 38,000 clones, around 85% of them singletons. Here the sequenced sample was CD4+ or CD8+ T cells sorted from blood, taken in a trial of the OX40 agonist ivuxolimab. Every receptor here comes from an adult with an advanced solid tumor such as melanoma, head and neck, liver or kidney cancer. CDR3s include the opening cysteine and the closing phenylalanine or tryptophan. A D gene is named only where the DNA matches it firmly. Rows may omit the clone size; those that give it use once, few, many or a size class.

abundance,v_gene,d_gene,j_gene,CDR3aa,CDR3nt
NA,TRBV7-2,NA,TRBJ1-5,CASSFMVNQPQHF,TGTGCCAGCAGCTTTATGGTTAATCAGCCCCAGCATTTT
NA,TRBV28,TRBD1,TRBJ2-4,CASSLTPSSDRGKNIQYF,TGTGCCAGCAGTTTAACCCCTTCCTCGGACAGGGGGAAAAACATTCAGTACTTC
NA,TRBV15,NA,TRBJ2-6,CATSRDPASGANVLTF,TGTGCCACCAGCAGAGATCCGGCCTCTGGGGCCAACGTCCTGACTTTC
few,TRBV15,TRBD1,TRBJ1-2,CATAHRDRGIYGYTF,TGTGCCACCGCACACCGGGACAGGGGGATCTATGGCTACACCTTC
NA,TRBV7-2,TRBD1,TRBJ2-7,CASTPPGQGEGVQYF,TGTGCCAGCACCCCGCCGGGACAGGGGGAGGGAGTGCAGTACTTC
NA,TRBV7-6,NA,TRBJ2-2,CASSFEGFPGELFF,TGTGCCAGCAGCTTTGAAGGGTTCCCCGGGGAGCTGTTTTTT
NA,TRBV9,NA,TRBJ2-2,CASSASLGELFF,TGTGCCAGCAGCGCCTCCCTGGGGGAGCTGTTTTTT
NA,TRBV30,NA,TRBJ1-2,CAWSGSKNYGYTF,TGTGCCTGGAGTGGCAGCAAGAACTATGGCTACACCTTC
NA,TRBV18,NA,TRBJ2-2,CASSQELFKANTGELFF,TGTGCCAGCTCACAGGAGTTATTCAAGGCGAACACCGGGGAGCTGTTTTTT
NA,TRBV11-3,NA,TRBJ1-5,CASSLGRYQPQHF,TGTGCCAGCAGCTTGGGGCGTTATCAGCCCCAGCATTTT
NA,TRBV6-6,NA,TRBJ1-3,CASSYGGASGNTIYF,TGTGCCAGCAGTTACGGGGGGGCGTCGGGAAACACCATATATTTT
NA,TRBV21-1,NA,TRBJ2-1,CASFGQSYNDGQFF,TGTGCCAGCTTTGGACAGTCTTACAATGATGGGCAGTTCTTC
NA,TRBV5-4,TRBD2,TRBJ2-7,CASSDLQGLAGQTYEQYF,TGTGCCAGCAGCGATCTTCAGGGACTAGCGGGGCAGACCTACGAGCAGTACTTC
NA,TRBV27,NA,TRBJ2-6,CASRTRGSGANVLTF,TGTGCCAGCAGGACGAGGGGTTCTGGGGCCAACGTCCTGACTTTC
NA,TRBV19,NA,TRBJ2-1,CASSSKQGNEQFF,TGTGCCAGTAGTAGTAAACAGGGTAACGAGCAGTTCTTC
NA,TRBV30,NA,TRBJ1-2,CAWSISGTPGYTF,TGTGCCTGGAGTATTTCCGGGACCCCAGGCTACACCTTC
NA,TRBV10-3,TRBD1,TRBJ1-2,CASAGTGGSYGYTF,TGTGCCAGCGCCGGGACAGGGGGCAGCTATGGCTACACCTTC
NA,TRBV7-2,TRBD1,TRBJ2-6,CASSLAGTGAGANVLTF,TGTGCCAGCAGCTTAGCCGGGACAGGGGCTGGGGCCAACGTCCTGACTTTC
NA,TRBV28,NA,TRBJ1-5,CASSTTWGRQPQHF,TGTGCCAGCAGTACCACCTGGGGCCGTCAGCCCCAGCATTTT
NA,TRBV2,NA,TRBJ1-5,CASSDFGREGQPQHF,TGTGCCAGCAGTGATTTCGGCAGGGAAGGTCAGCCCCAGCATTTT
NA,TRBV9,TRBD2,TRBJ2-4,CASSPQIGLAGQYF,TGTGCCAGCAGCCCCCAAATCGGACTAGCGGGGCAGTACTTC
NA,TRBV18,TRBD1,TRBJ1-1,CASSGQTLESTEAFF,TGTGCCAGCTCGGGACAGACGTTGGAGAGCACTGAAGCTTTCTTT
NA,TRBV2,NA,TRBJ2-7,CASMADADREQYF,TGTGCCAGCATGGCAGACGCGGATCGTGAGCAGTACTTC
NA,TRBV5-4,NA,TRBJ2-3,CASSLSGDTDTQYF,TGTGCCAGCAGCTTGTCGGGGGACACAGATACGCAGTATTTT
few,TRBV2,NA,TRBJ2-7,CASRETLPGREQYF,TGTGCCAGCAGAGAGACCTTACCCGGGCGGGAGCAGTACTTC
NA,TRBV7-9,NA,TRBJ2-1,CASSPQDLFHHNEQFF,TGTGCCAGCAGCCCTCAAGACCTCTTTCATCACAATGAGCAGTTCTTC
NA,TRBV7-9,TRBD1,TRBJ1-2,CASSPDRGLGYTF,TGTGCCAGCAGCCCCGACAGGGGGCTCGGCTACACCTTC
NA,TRBV14,NA,TRBJ2-7,CASSLGFSYEQYF,TGTGCCAGCAGCCTGGGATTTTCTTACGAGCAGTACTTC
once,TRBV6-1,NA,TRBJ1-2,CASSDSTLNYGYTF,TGTGCCAGCAGCGACAGTACCCTTAACTATGGCTACACCTTC
NA,TRBV11-3,TRBD2,TRBJ2-3,CASSKGTSGSTDTQYF,TGTGCCAGCAGCAAAGGGACTAGCGGTAGCACAGATACGCAGTATTTT
NA,TRBV4-3,NA,TRBJ2-7,CASSPDTAYEQYF,TGCGCCAGCAGCCCAGACACAGCTTACGAGCAGTACTTC
NA,TRBV6-6,NA,TRBJ1-2,CASRTSAGGYTF,TGTGCCAGCAGAACCAGCGCGGGCGGCTACACCTTC
NA,TRBV7-9,NA,TRBJ2-1,CASSLGGGNYNEQFF,TGTGCCAGCAGCTTGGGGGGCGGGAATTACAATGAGCAGTTCTTC
NA,TRBV5-4,NA,TRBJ1-2,CASSTDRLRGGYTF,TGTGCCAGCAGCACGGACAGACTAAGAGGTGGCTACACCTTC
NA,TRBV18,NA,TRBJ1-2,CASSPRSAGGQVGYGYTF,TGTGCCAGCTCACCAAGGTCCGCGGGGGGCCAGGTTGGATATGGCTACACCTTC
NA,TRBV19,NA,TRBJ1-4,CASSIDGTGTGKLFF,TGTGCCAGTAGTATAGATGGGACCGGGACTGGAAAACTGTTTTTT
NA,TRBV5-4,TRBD2,TRBJ2-1,CASSLRLASSYNEQFF,TGTGCCAGCAGCTTAAGACTAGCGAGCTCCTACAATGAGCAGTTCTTC
NA,TRBV4-3,TRBD2,TRBJ2-1,CASSHRDYRSDNEQFF,TGCGCCAGCAGCCATCGGGACTATCGCTCCGACAATGAGCAGTTCTTC
NA,TRBV5-4,NA,TRBJ2-7,CASSTRRDYEQYF,TGTGCCAGCAGCACGAGGCGGGACTACGAGCAGTACTTC
once,TRBV18,TRBD2,TRBJ2-3,CASSPPGLGADTQYF,TGTGCCAGCTCACCCCCGGGACTAGGGGCAGATACGCAGTATTTT
NA,TRBV7-2,TRBD1,TRBJ2-7,CASSLETGGYEQYF,TGTGCCAGCAGCTTAGAGACAGGGGGGTACGAGCAGTACTTC
NA,TRBV5-1,NA,TRBJ2-5,CASGQETQYF,TGCGCCAGCGGCCAAGAGACCCAGTACTTC
NA,TRBV6-5,TRBD2,TRBJ2-3,CATREAGTDTQYF,TGTGCCACCCGGGAGGCCGGCACAGATACGCAGTATTTT
NA,TRBV28,TRBD2,TRBJ2-1,CASRPGGFSYNEQFF,TGTGCCAGCAGACCCGGGGGGTTTTCCTACAATGAGCAGTTCTTC
NA,TRBV4-3,NA,TRBJ1-4,CASSLAAGVREKLFF,TGCGCCAGCAGCCTCGCCGCGGGGGTTAGGGAAAAACTGTTTTTT